This TCR beta chain appears in the sequencing data of a study of cytomegalovirus exposure and HLA in healthy donors. CDR3 length: 16 amino acids. Trimming cost V 6 bases and J 10 bases; bases outside gene matches: 12. Germline CDR1 is MNHNY and CDR2 is SVGAGI (reference sequence). Findings of the study overall: The majority of TCR sequences were rare, yet some public TCRs appeared in many donors. The investigators catalogued 164 TCR beta chains as cytomegalovirus-associated. Reports indicated that the classifier achieved high specificity and sensitivity in diagnosing cytomegalovirus status. Relative to equally common others, HLA-associated TCR beta chains showed greater clonal expansion in a later analysis.

Vbeta (60) and Jbeta (13) primers were used in the PCR. Clones were sequenced by immunoSEQ multiplex PCR, and TCRdb holds only the in-frame ones, with some missing. The table lists some 120,000 clones, 74% of them singletons. With regard to this clone: Its specificity is not known.

The sequence was collected from a woman aged 45-65 years in good health and CMV-seropositive. The chain is built from TRBV6-6 and TRBJ1-6, with 10 bases identical to TRBD1. Sequenced material: PBMCs. The CDR3 region is CASRTDRGFPRSPLHF. In nucleotides, the CDR3 is TGTGCCAGCAGAACGGACAGGGGGTTCCCGCGGTCACCCCTCCACTTT.